Each of the 6 T cell receptor beta chains below was sequenced from the same sample in a study of cytomegalovirus exposure and HLA in healthy donors. The PCR used 60 Vbeta and 13 Jbeta primers. Assay used: immunoSEQ multiplex PCR; TCRdb lists only in-frame clones, some missing. Of approximately 130,000 clones listed, about 85% were seen once; the top ten hold approximately 6.4%. Specimen: PBMCs. The receptors stem from a woman younger than 45 in good health and CMV-seropositive.

With regard to this clone: The sample has other DNA sequences that encode this CDR3 too. CDR3 bases: TGTGCCAGCAGCTCCCCGGACAGTTACGAGCAGTACTTC. Its translation is CASSSPDSYEQYF. The chain couples TRBV5-4 to TRBJ2-7; a possible D gene is TRBD1 (6 bases). Germline V gives CDR1 SGHNT, CDR2 YYREEE (reference sequence). The ends were cut back, 3 bases at V and 4 bases at J, with 11 bases in the middle. The CDR3 length is 13 residues.

The chain employs TRBV5-4 and TRBJ2-2; 8 bases line up with TRBD2. Germline-derived CDR1 and CDR2 are SGHNT and YYREEE (reference sequence). The CDR3 extends over 15 amino acids. The V segment lost 3 bases and the J segment 4 bases; nucleotides outside the gene matches: 5. This CDR3 is CASSSPAGVTGELFF. The CDR3 coding sequence is TGTGCCAGCAGCTCTCCAGCGGGGGTCACCGGGGAGCTGTTTTTT.

V and J are TRBV6-6 and TRBJ2-3; D not resolved. Germline values: CDR1 MNHNY, CDR2 SVGAGI (reference sequence). The CDR3 totals 12 residues. The V and J ends lost 6 bases and 2 bases respectively, with 6 bases between them. In DNA form, the CDR3 reads TGTGCCAGCAGCCCCAACACAGATACGCAGTATTTT. Protein product: CASSPNTDTQYF.

The rearrangement uses TRBV2 and TRBJ1-2; D gene ambiguous. Trimming removed 6 bases at V and 8 bases at J, with 10 bases between. The CDR3 is made up of 11 amino acids. Germline V gene data show CDR1 as SNHLY and CDR2 as FYNNEI. This chain's CDR3 is CASRASGGYTF. In DNA, the CDR3 is TGTGCCAGCAGGGCCTCCGGGGGCTACACCTTC.

The CDR3: CASSAGGPGANVLTF. The DNA for the CDR3 is TGTGCCAGCAGCGCCGGGGGGCCTGGGGCCAACGTCCTGACTTTC. J is TRBJ2-6 and V is TRBV9; D possibly corresponds to TRBD2 (7 bases). Trimming took off 3 bases at V and 2 bases at J, with 9 bases between the two ends. The germline gives CDR1 SGDLS, CDR2 YYNGEE. The CDR3 length is 15 residues.

The V gene is TRBV18, the J gene TRBJ1-1; TRBD1 matches 8 bases. CDR1 is KGHSH and CDR2 is LQKENI in the germline V gene. The CDR3 is made up of 14 amino acids. The ends lost 3 bases at V and 4 bases at J; junction bases unmatched: 4. The CDR3 region has the DNA TGTGCCAGCTCACCGTTGACAGGGGTCACTGAAGCTTTCTTT. Its protein is CASSPLTGVTEAFF.